This T cell receptor beta chain was sequenced during a study of T cell responses to AZD1222 COVID-19 vaccine. Looking at the study overall: Second doses were pooled across both intervals (about 4 or about 12 weeks).

The germline V and J ends were trimmed by 10 bases and 4 bases, with 14 bases remaining between them. CDR1 and CDR2 (germline): MNHEY, SVGAGI. The CDR3 sequence is 14 residues long. Study-wide results and caveats: CD4 TCRs linked to vaccination spanned spike, dominating at 160-218 and 743-854. Compared with day 0, the breadth and depth of the Spike-specific TCR repertoire rose significantly after two doses of AZD1222. As reported, nearly half of all spike-specific TCRs target variant regions that are unmutated.

Measured with immunoSEQ multiplex PCR; TCRdb has only the in-frame clones, and not every one. The data show about 120,000 clones, 91% seen once. Comments on this clone: The antigen remains undetermined.

The receptor was derived from an adult in good health. The chain uses TRBV6-5 and TRBJ1-6; D call uncertain. The starting material was peripheral blood, obtained on day 0 of AZD1222 vaccination. DNA of the CDR3: TGTGCCACCCTTTTGGACCTTTATAATTCACCCCTCCACTTT. Translating gives CATLLDLYNSPLHF.